The 15 T cell receptor beta chains given below trace back to one sample, sequenced in a study of OX40 agonist ivuxolimab in advanced cancers. The assay was immunoSEQ multiplex PCR, and TCRdb's table has in-frame clones only and misses some. Of some 100,000 clones in the sample, approximately 81% were seen once. The source material was CD4+ or CD8+ T cells sorted from blood, sampled in a trial of the OX40 agonist ivuxolimab. The source is an adult with an advanced solid tumor such as melanoma, head and neck, liver or kidney cancer.

The V gene is TRBV9, the J gene TRBJ1-1, with a weak D call TRBD1 (5 bases). V lost 3 bases to trimming and J lost 4 bases, with 13 bases between them. Germline CDR1 and CDR2: SGDLS and YYNGEE. The CDR3 has 14 residues. CDR3 sequence (DNA): TGTGCCAGCAGCGCCGGACAAAGTCCCACTGAAGCTTTCTTT. It translates to CASSAGQSPTEAFF.

The rearrangement joins TRBV10-3 to TRBJ1-4; D is possibly TRBD1 (5 bases). Looked up from germline, CDR1 is ENHRY and CDR2 is SYGVKD. The CDR3 is made up of 16 amino acids. V gave up 1 base and J gave up 3 bases, with 12 bases separating them. This CDR3 reads CAISEWQGSANEKLFF. The DNA for the CDR3 is TGTGCCATCAGTGAGTGGCAGGGTAGTGCTAATGAAAAACTGTTTTTT.

This rearrangement joins TRBV5-6 to TRBJ2-1; no definite D call. The CDR3 length is 12 residues. Trimming stripped 4 bases from V and 4 bases from J, with 6 bases between. Germline V gene data show CDR1 as SGHDT and CDR2 as YYEEEE. CDR3 amino acids: CASSHKYNEQFF. The DNA of the CDR3 is TGTGCCAGCAGCCATAAGTACAATGAGCAGTTCTTC.

V gene TRBV28 combines with J gene TRBJ1-1; no definite D call. V was shortened by 8 bases and J by 2 bases, with 9 bases between the two germline ends. The CDR3 loop spans 12 amino acids. CDR1 is MDHEN and CDR2 is SYDVKM in the germline V gene. The CDR3 bases are TGTGCCAGCCGGAGAGTAAACACTGAAGCTTTCTTT. Protein product: CASRRVNTEAFF.

The chain has TRBV19 and TRBJ2-3; D remains ambiguous. Looked up from germline, CDR1 is LNHDA and CDR2 is SQIVND (reference sequence). Trimming cost V 6 bases and J 1 base, with 8 bases left between them. The CDR3 contains 13 residues. CDR3 in DNA: TGTGCCAGTAGGGCACTCCGCACAGATACGCAGTATTTT. Its translation: CASRALRTDTQYF.

This clone was found once. The chain has TRBV30 and TRBJ1-5; D may be TRBD1 (6 bases). V lost 7 bases and J lost 4, with 11 bases in between. Germline assignment: CDR1 GTSNPN and CDR2 SVGIG (reference sequence). This CDR3 spans 12 amino acids. The CDR3 region is CALGRGNQPQHF. CDR3 DNA: TGTGCCTTGGGGAGGGGGAATCAGCCCCAGCATTTT.

The rearrangement joins TRBV14 to TRBJ1-6; tentative D call: TRBD1 (5 bases). Germline-derived CDR1 and CDR2 are SGHDN and FVKESK. The CDR3 sequence is 14 residues long. The germline V and J ends were trimmed by 4 bases and 9 bases, with 13 bases remaining between them. The CDR3 nucleotides read TGTGCCAGCAGCCTAGGCAGGGTTGGTTCACCCCTCCACTTT. Protein product: CASSLGRVGSPLHF.

This clone was detected only once. The rearrangement links TRBV4-2 to TRBJ2-5; D is uncertain. V was trimmed by 1 base and J by 0 bases, leaving 12 bases between them. The CDR3 loop spans 16 amino acids. Germline assignment: CDR1 LGHNA and CDR2 YNFKEQ. The CDR3 sequence: CASSQGGSEYQETQYF. CDR3 nucleotide sequence: TGTGCCAGCAGCCAAGGGGGATCGGAATACCAAGAGACCCAGTACTTC.

The rearrangement links TRBV6-6 to TRBJ2-3; 11 bases agree with TRBD1. Germline trimming cut 6 bases from V and 3 bases from J; bases unmatched to any gene: 8. The CDR3 has 16 amino acids. Germline V gene data show CDR1 as MNHNY and CDR2 as SVGAGI (reference sequence). CDR3 protein: CASRPRTGGSTDTQYF. CDR3 in DNA: TGTGCCAGCAGACCCCGGACAGGGGGCTCGACAGATACGCAGTATTTT.

The rearrangement uses TRBV19 and TRBJ2-3; 10 nucleotides align to TRBD2. The trim removed 3 bases at V and 5 bases at J, leaving 11 bases unmatched. CDR1 LNHDA and CDR2 SQIVND come from the germline V gene (reference sequence). There are 17 residues in the CDR3. This chain's CDR3 is CASSIGASGGVRDTQYF. The CDR3 bases are TGTGCCAGTAGTATTGGGGCTAGCGGGGGCGTCCGAGATACGCAGTATTTT.

The chain couples TRBV28 to TRBJ2-7; 8 bases match TRBD2. Looked up from germline, CDR1 is MDHEN and CDR2 is SYDVKM. V lost 7 bases, J lost 4 bases, and 6 bases stayed unmatched. The CDR3 runs 13 residues. In DNA, the CDR3 is TGTGCCAGCACGAAACGGGGGGGTTACGAGCAGTACGTC. Its translation: CASTKRGGYEQYV.

The chain carries TRBV28 and TRBJ2-7, with 8 bases fitting TRBD1. The CDR3 length is 16 residues. The V gene's germline CDR1 is MDHEN and CDR2 SYDVKM. Trimming cost V 5 bases and J 2 bases; bases outside gene matches: 11. In nucleotides, the CDR3 is TGTGCCAGCAGTCCCTACCGGACAGGGACGCCCTACGAGCAGTACGTC. It translates to CASSPYRTGTPYEQYV.

The rearrangement links TRBV7-8 to TRBJ2-7; D is undetermined. Trimming cost V 2 bases and J 2 bases, with 10 bases left between them. This CDR3 contains 14 residues. Germline V gives CDR1 SGHVS, CDR2 FQNEAQ. The CDR3 DNA is TGTGCCAGCAGCTTAAATCCAGGTCCCTACGAGCAGTACTTC. Translation: CASSLNPGPYEQYF.

The table lists this clone with a few counts. The chain links TRBV4-2 to TRBJ1-4; D unresolved. The CDR3 totals 14 residues. Trimming took off 0 bases at V and 11 bases at J, with 13 bases between the two ends. Germline CDR1 LGHNA, CDR2 YNFKEQ. In DNA, the CDR3 is TGTGCCAGCAGCCAAGAGCAACTGGGGTGGAAACTGTTTTTT. Translation: CASSQEQLGWKLFF.

This clone has a handful of counts. The rearrangement joins TRBV7-9 to TRBJ2-5; possibly TRBD1 for D (5 bases). The CDR3 totals 13 residues. V was cut by 6 bases and J by 7 bases, with 15 bases left in between. Germline loops: CDR1 SEHNR, CDR2 FQNEAQ (reference sequence). In nucleotides, the CDR3 is TGTGCCAGCAGACATAGCAGGGTGTGGACCCAGTACTTC. Translating gives CASRHSRVWTQYF.